This T cell receptor beta chain comes out of a study of graft-versus-host responses after intestinal transplantation. On the study more broadly: Anti-thymocyte globulin induction was given to all recipients, followed by tacrolimus and steroids for roughly 3 years.

Whole-study findings and limits: Within the allografts of patients who had graft-donor T cell macrochimerism, graft-versus-host to host-versus-graft clonal ratios were high. GvH clones were found in recipient marrow; some appeared first in ileum or blood. Among circulating GvH clones, peak levels were associated with early post-transplant declines in HvG clones.

The CDR3 loop spans 14 amino acids. Trimming shortened V by 6 bases and J by 3 bases, and 16 bases separated the two germline ends. In germline, CDR1 is SQVTM, CDR2 ANQGSEA. Assay: immunoSEQ multiplex PCR; the TCRdb copy retains only in-frame clones and omits some. The top ten hold about 0.18% of the sample, which has about 120,000 clones, roughly nine tenths seen once. Note on this clone: The antigen remains undetermined.

The TCR sequence derives from a human donor who received an intestinal transplant. The genes are TRBV29-1 and TRBJ2-3, with D perhaps TRBD1 (6 bases). This sample comprised unstimulated CD4+ T cells sorted from spleen or lymph node cells, obtained before intestinal transplant. CDR3 amino acids: CSVRWGLGTDTQYF. CDR3 nucleotides: TGCAGCGTCCGTTGGGGGCTCGGGACAGATACGCAGTATTTT.